The 20 T cell receptor beta chains given below trace back to one sample, sequenced in a study of T cell repertoires in cytomegalovirus infection. One entry per CDR3 protein, called by TCRdb with MiXCR from the reads. The table records roughly 720,000 distinct CDR3 sequences, roughly 36% of them present only once. Input material: PBMCs. Receptor source: a human donor in good health (CMV status not recorded). Some clones in this sample may be carry-over from other donors' samples.

J is TRBJ1-1 and V is TRBV14; unclear D gene. This CDR3 is built from 15 residues. CDR1 is SGHDN and CDR2 is FVKESK in the germline V gene. V was pared by 4 bases and J by 6 bases, with 18 bases between. CDR3 bases: TGTGCCAGCAGCCGACGGACCCCGTTGTGCTCTGAAGCTTTCTTT. Encoded protein: CASSRRTPLCSEAFF. Using reference TRBV14 and TRBJ1-1 for the parts outside the CDR3, the full variable domain is EAGVTQFPSHSVIEKGQTVTLRCDPISGHDNLYWYRRVMGKEIKFLLHFVKESKQDESGMPNNRFLAERTGGTYSTLKVQPAELEDSGVYFCASSRRTPLCSEAFFGQGTRLTVV.

The V gene is TRBV4-2, the J gene TRBJ2-5; no firm D call. Trimming left V 1 base short and J 2 bases short, with 8 bases between. Germline CDR1 is LGHNA and CDR2 is YNFKEQ. The CDR3 totals 14 residues. The CDR3 is CASSQAPAQETQYF. The CDR3 DNA is TGTGCCAGCAGCCAAGCGCCGGCTCAAGAGACCCAGTACTTC.

V is TRBV7-2 and J is TRBJ2-2, with TRBD1 matching 9 bases. J lost 9 bases, V lost 0 bases, and 8 bases had no gene match. This CDR3 region has 16 residues. Germline values: CDR1 SGHTA, CDR2 FQGNSA. The CDR3 region has the DNA TGTGCCAGCAGCTTAGCGCGGGGACAGGGTTATCGGGAGCTGTTTTTT. This translates into CASSLARGQGYRELFF. Full variable domain (remainder filled in from reference TRBV7-2 and TRBJ2-2): GAGVSQSPSNKVTEKGKDVELRCDPISGHTALYWYRQSLGQGLEFLIYFQGNSAPDKSGLPSDRFSAERTGGSVSTLTIQRTQQEDSAVYLCASSLARGQGYRELFFGEGSRLTVL.

This clonotype came up a few times. J is TRBJ2-7 and V is TRBV11-2; TRBD1 matches 7 bases. Germline values: CDR1 SGHAT, CDR2 FQNNGV. The CDR3 totals 15 residues. With V trimmed by 6 bases and J by 2 bases, 10 bases remained unmatched. CDR3 DNA sequence: TGTGCCAGCAGTTGGGGACAGATTAGCACCTACGAGCAGTACTTC. It yields the protein CASSWGQISTYEQYF.

This clonotype was found a few times. The chain uses TRBV6-5 and TRBJ1-4, with 8 nucleotides matching TRBD1. The CDR3 runs 15 residues. With 8 bases clipped from V and 5 bases from J, the junction kept 10 bases outside the gene matches. Germline assignment: CDR1 MNHEY and CDR2 SVGAGI. CDR3 DNA sequence: TGTGCCAGCCGCTCCTCAGGGGGCCACAATGAAAAACTGTTTTTT. Encoded protein: CASRSSGGHNEKLFF.

In this sample, this clonotype turned up many times. This sequence joins TRBV7-2 and TRBJ2-1; D might be TRBD1 (6 bases). Deletions cut 2 bases from V and 1 base from J, with 6 bases between. Germline V gene lookup returns CDR1 SGHTA and CDR2 FQGNSA. This CDR3 is built from 14 residues. The CDR3 DNA sequence: TGTGCCAGCAGCTTAACAGGGTCCTACAATGAGCAGTTCTTC. Residues: CASSLTGSYNEQFF.

V gene TRBV20-1 combines with J gene TRBJ1-1, with D perhaps TRBD1 (6 bases). Trimming left V 5 bases short and J 0 bases short, with 10 bases between. Germline-derived CDR1 and CDR2 are DFQATT and SNEGSKA (reference sequence). The CDR3 has 13 amino acids. The CDR3 coding sequence is TGCAGTGCTCCGGGGGGGCTGAACACTGAAGCTTTCTTT. Its protein is CSAPGGLNTEAFF.

This clonotype was detected ten times or more. This rearrangement joins TRBV7-2 to TRBJ2-2; possibly TRBD2 for D (5 bases). Germline V CDR1 and CDR2: SGHTA, FQGNSA. V was cut by 5 bases and J by 2 bases, with 15 bases left in between. The CDR3 has 16 amino acids. The DNA of the CDR3 is TGTGCCAGCAGCACCCTTGGACTGACTAACACCGGGGAGCTGTTTTTT. Encoded protein: CASSTLGLTNTGELFF.

The rearrangement links TRBV6-6 to TRBJ2-3; the D gene could be TRBD1 or TRBD2 (5 bases each). Trimming left V 4 bases short and J 14 bases short, with 16 bases between. The CDR3 consists of 12 residues. The germline gives CDR1 MNHNY, CDR2 SVGAGI (reference sequence). The CDR3 spells CASSSKPGPTYF. As DNA, the CDR3 is TGTGCCAGCAGTTCAAAACCGGGACCCACGTATTTT.

This clonotype is a singleton in its sample. This chain connects TRBV6-2 or TRBV6-3 to TRBJ1-1; 9 bases line up with TRBD1. V trimming: 6 bases; J trimming: 4 bases; junction bases outside the gene matches: 6. Germline V gene lookup returns CDR1 MNHEY and CDR2 SVGEGT. This CDR3 contains 14 residues. CDR3 sequence (DNA): TGTGCCAGCAGGGCGACAGGGGGGATCACTGAAGCTTTCTTT. This translates into CASRATGGITEAFF.

This clonotype was counted only a few times. The chain is built from TRBV12-3 or TRBV12-4 and TRBJ1-1, with a tentative D call TRBD1 (6 bases). The CDR3 runs to 14 residues. The ends were cut back, 2 bases at V and 6 bases at J, with 13 bases in the middle. Here the CDR3 DNA reads TGTGCCAGCAGTTTAAGGGGGGTTTCTGCTGAAGCTTTCTTT. Protein: CASSLRGVSAEAFF.

The chain recombines TRBV5-5 with TRBJ1-1; no definite D call. The V end was cut by 9 bases, the J end by 5 bases, with 17 bases between. Germline V gives CDR1 SGHKS, CDR2 YYEKEE (reference sequence). CDR3 size: 13 residues. CDR3 loop: CATHVSRGTEAFF. The CDR3 DNA sequence: TGTGCCACCCATGTAAGCCGAGGGACTGAAGCTTTCTTT. Full variable domain (remainder filled in from reference TRBV5-5 and TRBJ1-1): DAGVTQSPTHLIKTRGQQVTLRCSPISGHKSVSWYQQVLGQGPQFIFQYYEKEERGRGNFPDRFSARQFPNYSSELNVNALLLGDSALYLCATHVSRGTEAFFGQGTRLTVV.

The V and J genes are TRBV28 and TRBJ2-6; possibly TRBD1 or TRBD2 for D (6 bases each). V lost 2 bases and J 4 bases, leaving 27 bases between the germline ends. CDR1 is MDHEN, CDR2 SYDVKM, per germline. This CDR3 contains 21 residues. CDR3 DNA sequence: TGTGCCAGCAGTTTAGGGGGGTGGGGGGCAGGGAAGGTCTCGGGGGCCAACGTCCTGACTTTC. It is translated as CASSLGGWGAGKVSGANVLTF.

The rearrangement links TRBV6-1 to TRBJ2-7, with D possibly TRBD2 on 5 matching bases. Germline V gene data show CDR1 as MNHNS and CDR2 as SASEGT. The CDR3 is 13 residues long. V dropped 6 bases and J dropped 0 bases, with 9 bases sitting between them. The CDR3, as DNA: TGTGCCAGCAGCGCAAGCGGCTCCTACGAGCAGTACTTC. As protein: CASSASGSYEQYF.

The V and J genes are TRBV9 and TRBJ1-6, with 8 positions matching TRBD1. This CDR3 has 15 residues. From germline, CDR1 is SGDLS and CDR2 YYNGEE. Trimming cost V 2 bases and J 8 bases; bases outside gene matches: 6. CDR3 nucleotide sequence: TGTGCCAGCAGCGTGGGCCCAGGGGGCGATTCACCCCTCCACTTT. This encodes CASSVGPGGDSPLHF. Combining the CDR3 with reference TRBV9 and TRBJ1-6 gives the whole variable domain DSGVTQTPKHLITATGQRVTLRCSPRSGDLSVYWYQQSLDQGLQFLIQYYNGEERAKGNILERFSAQQFPDLHSELNLSSLELGDSALYFCASSVGPGGDSPLHFGNGTRLTVT.

The CDR3 reads CASSEEAAANTGELFF. As DNA, the CDR3 is TGTGCCAGCAGTGAAGAGGCAGCGGCGAACACCGGGGAGCTGTTTTTT. V and J are TRBV6-1 and TRBJ2-2, with TRBD2 as a possible D gene (5 bases). The germline V and J ends were trimmed by 1 base and 0 bases, with 9 bases remaining between them. Germline-derived CDR1 and CDR2 are MNHNS and SASEGT. The CDR3 covers 16 residues.

J is TRBJ1-2 and V is TRBV4-1; the D is unclear. Per the germline V gene, CDR1 is MGHRA and CDR2 is YSYEKL. The CDR3 sequence is 16 residues long. V lost 0 bases to trimming and J lost 8 bases, with 19 bases between them. CDR3 residues: CASSQESYTRNSGYTF. The CDR3 DNA is TGCGCCAGCAGCCAAGAATCGTACACCCGTAACTCAGGCTACACCTTC.

The V call is TRBV25-1, the J call TRBJ1-1; D is unresolved. Germline CDR1 MGHDK, CDR2 SYGVNS. The V gene lost 0 bases and the J gene lost 8 bases, with 4 bases spanning the gap. CDR3 length: 11 amino acids. CDR3 in DNA: TGTGCCAGCAGTGAATATAAAGAAGCTTTCTTT. Its translation is CASSEYKEAFF.

The chain employs TRBV20-1 and TRBJ1-1; D not certain. V was trimmed by 0 bases and J by 1 base, leaving 9 bases between them. This CDR3 is built from 14 residues. Germline V lookup: CDR1 DFQATT, CDR2 SNEGSKA (reference sequence). CDR3 sequence reads: CSARDHRSNTEAFF. Here the CDR3 DNA reads TGCAGTGCTAGAGATCATCGGTCGAACACTGAAGCTTTCTTT.

This sequence joins TRBV7-8 and TRBJ2-1, with D possibly TRBD2 on 6 matching bases. Germline CDR1 and CDR2: SGHVS and FQNEAQ. Trimming removed 4 bases from V and 13 bases from J, with 11 bases in between. The CDR3 covers 11 residues. CDR3 nucleotide sequence: TGTGCCAGCAGCTCCAAAGCGGGCCAGTTCTTC. Protein: CASSSKAGQFF.